The T cell receptor beta chain under discussion was sequenced for a study of human T cells and chemical hapten exposure. This clonotype was counted at least ten times. Germline CDR1 and CDR2: SGHKS and YYEKEE (reference sequence). The CDR3 has 16 amino acids. The germline V and J ends were trimmed by 4 bases and 2 bases, with 18 bases remaining between them. The time point: pre-sensitization, week 0. Treatment here: therapeutic diphenylcyclopropenone sensitization with weekly scalp DPC. TCRdb recomputed calls from the RACE reads with MiXCR, one row per CDR3 protein. The table has 300,000 to 450,000 distinct CDR3 sequences, approximately 5% seen once.

Sequencing used whole blood, obtained in connection with sensitization to the hapten diphenylcyclopropenone (DPC). The chain joins TRBV5-5 to TRBJ1-2; D is perhaps TRBD1 (6 bases). This sequence originates from a woman in her forties or fifties with alopecia areata. Some clones in this sample may be carry-over from other donors' samples. This chain's CDR3 is CASSQNTGSSNYGYTF. The CDR3 coding sequence is TGTGCCAGCAGCCAGAATACAGGGAGCTCCAACTATGGCTACACCTTC.